The clone carrying this TCR beta chain was counted only a few times. Its antigen is still unknown. Germline V gene lookup returns CDR1 SEHNR and CDR2 FQNEAQ (reference sequence). V dropped 5 bases and J dropped 6 bases, with 22 bases sitting between them. The CDR3 extends over 16 amino acids. Every patient was untreated before thyroid surgery. Study processing details: For papillary thyroid cancer, a distant-metastasis classifier was constructed from CDR3 differences observed across clinicopathological groups. TCRdb re-called clones from the PCR reads using MiXCR. The V and J calls reflect TCRdb's pipeline rather than the authors' work. The sample yields 25,000 to 35,000 clones, 3.5% to 4.5% seen once. These data come from a study of metastatic and nonmetastatic thyroid tumors. Study context: The study looked at repertoires side by side in blood and in tumor or nodule tissue from malignant and benign thyroid patients.

Overall study results and limits: Patients with malignant thyroid tumors reportedly had significantly higher TCR beta diversity than those with benign nodules, in blood and tumor.

The material sequenced was blood. The TCR comes from a female donor with papillary thyroid cancer or a benign thyroid nodule (not recorded which). Some clones in this sample may be carry-over from other donors' samples. The chain recombines TRBV7-9 with TRBJ1-1, with a possible D match to TRBD1 (5 bases). CDR3 sequence reads: CASSTQGPGGLAEAFF. CDR3 sequence (DNA): TGTGCCAGCAGCACGCAAGGCCCCGGGGGTCTAGCTGAAGCTTTCTTT. The full variable domain, its missing parts supplied by reference TRBV7-9 and TRBJ1-1, is DTGVSQNPRHKITKRGQNVTFRCDPISEHNRLYWYRQTLGQGPEFLTYFQNEAQLEKSRLLSDRFSAERPKGSFSTLEIQRTEQGDSAMYLCASSTQGPGGLAEAFFGQGTRLTVV.